The 19 T cell receptor beta chains below were found in one sample sequenced in a study of identical twins. TCRdb itself ran the 5' RACE reads through MiXCR, one entry per CDR3 protein. There are roughly 290,000 distinct CDR3 sequences in the sample; under 9% occur only once, and 2% to 2.5% lies in the top ten. These data were likewise used in another study, on yellow fever vaccine responses in identical twins.

Sequences were obtained from memory (CD45RO+) T cells sorted from blood. The receptor set was obtained from a woman aged 18-30 years in good health.

In its sample, this clonotype was seen many times. The genes are TRBV20-1 and TRBJ1-1, with D perhaps TRBD1 (5 bases). The germline V and J ends were trimmed by 6 bases and 5 bases, with 16 bases remaining between them. CDR3 length: 13 amino acids. CDR1 DFQATT and CDR2 SNEGSKA come from the germline V gene (reference sequence). CDR3 nucleotide sequence: TGCAGTGCCCCGGGGCTACTGGGTACTGAAGCTTTCTTT. Its translation: CSAPGLLGTEAFF.

This clonotype occurred a few times. V usage is TRBV27 and J usage is TRBJ2-6; D is ambiguous. Trimming took off 2 bases at V and 4 bases at J, with 6 bases between the two ends. CDR1 and CDR2 from the germline V gene are MNHEY and SMNVEV (reference sequence). The CDR3 runs 14 residues. CDR3 sequence: CASSLVGGANVLTF. Written as DNA, the CDR3 is TGTGCCAGCAGTTTAGTGGGCGGGGCCAACGTCCTGACTTTC.

In this sample, this clonotype turned up many times. The chain is built from TRBV19 and TRBJ1-5, with 8 bases aligning to TRBD1. Germline CDR1 is LNHDA and CDR2 is SQIVND (reference sequence). J gave up 0 bases and V 4 bases, and 11 bases lay outside the gene matches. The CDR3 consists of 18 residues. The CDR3 spells CASSSRDRISYSNQPQHF. The CDR3 region has the DNA TGTGCCAGTAGTAGCCGGGACAGGATCTCTTATAGCAATCAGCCCCAGCATTTT.

Ten or more counts support this clonotype. The rearrangement joins TRBV15 to TRBJ2-5; no reliable D call. V shed 0 bases and J shed 1 base, with 9 bases lying between them. The CDR3 length is 15 residues. Germline V lookup: CDR1 LNHNV, CDR2 YYDKDF (reference sequence). CDR3 sequence reads: CATSRDYGFQETQYF. DNA of the CDR3: TGTGCCACCAGCAGAGATTACGGGTTCCAAGAGACCCAGTACTTC.

This clonotype was detected only a few times. The rearrangement uses TRBV2 and TRBJ2-7, with D perhaps matching TRBD1 (6 bases). This CDR3 has 14 amino acids. Germline loops: CDR1 SNHLY, CDR2 FYNNEI. Trimming took 8 bases from V and 0 from J, leaving 14 bases between them. The CDR3 spells CASQRDMSSYEQYV. The CDR3 nucleotides read TGTGCCAGCCAACGGGACATGAGCTCCTACGAGCAGTACGTC.

This clonotype was detected many times. V gene TRBV3-1 combines with J gene TRBJ2-7; D unresolved. Per the germline V gene, CDR1 is LGHDT and CDR2 is YNNKEL (reference sequence). This CDR3 comprises 14 residues. V shed 1 base and J shed 2 bases, with 9 bases lying between them. The chain's CDR3 is CASSQVSRAYEQYF. The CDR3 coding sequence is TGTGCCAGCAGCCAAGTCAGTCGAGCCTACGAGCAGTACTTC.

The V gene is TRBV2, the J gene TRBJ1-2, with D maybe TRBD1 (6 bases). Trimming removed 7 bases at V and 4 bases at J, with 16 bases between. The CDR3 has 14 residues. Germline V gives CDR1 SNHLY, CDR2 FYNNEI. CDR3 in DNA: TGTGCCAGCAATCTACAGGGCCCTAGCTATGGCTACACCTTC. Its protein is CASNLQGPSYGYTF.

This chain connects TRBV5-5 to TRBJ2-3, with TRBD2 identical over 8 bases. V lost 5 bases and J lost 1; bases outside the gene matches: 6. The CDR3 is 15 residues long. Looked up from germline, CDR1 is SGHKS and CDR2 is YYEKEE (reference sequence). Here the CDR3 reads CASRGRGVRTDTQYF. The DNA for the CDR3 is TGTGCCAGCAGGGGGCGGGGGGTCCGCACAGATACGCAGTATTTT.

This clonotype showed up many times. The rearrangement joins TRBV20-1 to TRBJ1-4, with unresolved D. The V gene's germline CDR1 is DFQATT and CDR2 SNEGSKA (reference sequence). This CDR3 is built from 12 residues. Trimming pared 3 bases from V and 8 bases from J, leaving 10 bases between. The CDR3 protein is CSARGLGEKLFF. The CDR3, as DNA: TGCAGTGCTAGGGGCTTGGGCGAAAAACTGTTTTTT.

This clonotype was seen repeatedly, ten times or more. V gene TRBV28 combines with J gene TRBJ2-7; 9 nucleotides line up with TRBD1. V trimming: 5 bases; J trimming: 1 base; junction bases outside the gene matches: 6. The CDR3 runs 15 residues. Germline V gene sequence: CDR1 MDHEN, CDR2 SYDVKM. In DNA, the CDR3 is TGTGCCAGCAGTAACCCGGGACAGGGATCCTACGAGCAGTACTTC. It specifies CASSNPGQGSYEQYF.

This clonotype has ten or more counts. This rearrangement joins TRBV6-5 to TRBJ1-2; maybe TRBD1 (5 bases). CDR3 length: 12 amino acids. V shed 6 bases and J shed 5 bases, with 10 bases lying between them. Germline-derived CDR1 and CDR2 are MNHEY and SVGAGI. CDR3 in DNA: TGTGCCAGCAGGGAGGGACCGTATGGCTACACCTTC. Translating it yields CASREGPYGYTF.

The chain links TRBV9 to TRBJ2-1, with 9 bases matching TRBD2. The CDR3 contains 17 residues. Trimming took 0 bases from V and 8 from J; bases not matched to a gene: 12. Germline-derived CDR1 and CDR2 are SGDLS and YYNGEE. CDR3 protein: CASSVGPAGGPFDEQFF. CDR3 DNA: TGTGCCAGCAGCGTAGGACCGGCGGGAGGGCCTTTCGATGAGCAGTTCTTC.

This clonotype appeared a few times. The J gene is TRBJ2-2, the V gene TRBV28; D not resolved. Germline CDR1 reads MDHEN; CDR2 reads SYDVKM. The CDR3 extends over 14 amino acids. The V and J ends lost 3 bases and 2 bases respectively, with 7 bases between them. CDR3 sequence: CASSFTLNTGELFF. Here the CDR3 DNA reads TGTGCCAGCAGTTTCACACTCAACACCGGGGAGCTGTTTTTT. The variable domain in full, with the rest retrieved from reference TRBV28 and TRBJ2-2, is DVKVTQSSRYLVKRTGEKVFLECVQDMDHENMFWYRQDPGLGLRLIYFSYDVKMKEKGDIPEGYSVSREKKERFSLILESASTNQTSMYLCASSFTLNTGELFFGEGSRLTVL.

The rearrangement links TRBV7-2 to TRBJ2-3; D possibly matches TRBD1 or TRBD2 (5 bases each). The germline gives CDR1 SGHTA, CDR2 FQGNSA. V was pared by 5 bases and J by 2 bases, with 11 bases between. This CDR3 contains 14 residues. CDR3 coding DNA: TGTGCCAGCAGCGGGGGTCCGGACACAGATACGCAGTATTTT. Residues: CASSGGPDTDTQYF.

This clonotype showed up just a few times. The chain carries TRBV20-1 and TRBJ2-7; 13 bases fit TRBD2. The CDR3 sequence is 13 residues long. The V segment lost 8 bases and the J segment 5 bases; nucleotides outside the gene matches: 6. Germline CDR1 is DFQATT and CDR2 is SNEGSKA (reference sequence). CDR3 sequence: CSSSLAGGNEQYF. In DNA, the CDR3 is TGCAGTTCATCACTAGCGGGAGGGAACGAGCAGTACTTC.

This clonotype has at least ten counts. The chain couples TRBV5-1 to TRBJ1-5; perhaps TRBD1 as D (6 bases). Deletions cut 1 base from V and 3 bases from J, with 11 bases between. This CDR3 comprises 15 residues. Germline V gene lookup returns CDR1 SGHRS and CDR2 YFSETQ. The chain's CDR3 is CASSLWAGDNQPQHF. The CDR3 DNA reads as TGCGCCAGCAGCTTGTGGGCAGGGGACAATCAGCCCCAGCATTTT.

This clonotype was picked up a small number of times. In nucleotides, the CDR3 is TGTGCCAGCAGCCTAGCAGCGGGGAGGGTTACCCAGTACTTC. Translation: CASSLAAGRVTQYF. This chain connects TRBV3-1 to TRBJ2-5; 7 bases map to TRBD2. With 4 bases clipped from V and 8 bases from J, the junction kept 10 bases outside the gene matches. CDR1 and CDR2 from the germline V gene are LGHDT and YNNKEL (reference sequence). The CDR3 extends over 14 amino acids.

This clonotype occurred many times. This chain uses TRBV7-6 with TRBJ1-1, with D perhaps matching TRBD1 (6 bases). CDR1 and CDR2 (germline): SGHVS, FNYEAQ. Trimming stripped 3 bases from V and 6 bases from J, with 11 bases between. CDR3 length: 13 amino acids. The CDR3 coding sequence is TGTGCCAGCAGCTTTAGGGGGTTCGCTGAAGCTTTCTTT. Translation gives CASSFRGFAEAFF.

This clonotype has a count of ten or more. V is TRBV7-8 and J is TRBJ1-4; possibly TRBD1 for D (5 bases). Trimming removed 4 bases at V and 6 bases at J, with 18 bases between. Germline lookup yields CDR1 SGHVS and CDR2 FQNEAQ. The CDR3 spans 16 residues. CDR3 DNA: TGTGCCAGCAGCTCTAAACCGGGAGGAGGGGATGAAAAACTGTTTTTT. Translating it yields CASSSKPGGGDEKLFF.